A single sample is the source of the 20 T cell receptor beta chains below, sequenced in a study of blood T cell repertoires in COVID-19. Here immunoSEQ multiplex PCR was the method, and the copy in TCRdb shows in-frame clones only, minus some. This sample has 200,000 or so clones, with approximately 90% found just once. Sequencing input: PBMCs or T cells enriched from blood (not recorded which). The source of these receptors is a man aged 30 to 39 who had recovered from COVID-19.

This clone was observed once. The chain has TRBV7-2 and TRBJ2-1, with 11 bases lining up with TRBD2. The CDR3 totals 13 residues. Looked up from germline, CDR1 is SGHTA and CDR2 is FQGNSA. The trim removed 6 bases at V and 10 bases at J, leaving 5 bases unmatched. The CDR3 DNA follows: TGTGCCAGCAGGGTAGCGGGGGGGGACGAGCAGTTCTTC. This gives the protein CASRVAGGDEQFF.

The chain employs TRBV7-2 and TRBJ2-5; possibly TRBD1 for D (6 bases). The CDR3 sequence is 15 residues long. Germline CDR1 is SGHTA and CDR2 is FQGNSA. The germline V and J ends were trimmed by 4 bases and 0 bases, with 12 bases remaining between them. CDR3 bases: TGTGCCAGCAGCTCCCCTGACAGGTACCAAGAGACCCAGTACTTC. Protein: CASSSPDRYQETQYF.

The table lists this clone with a few counts. The chain carries TRBV12-3 or TRBV12-4 and TRBJ2-5; no clear D. V shed 4 bases and J shed 5 bases, with 5 bases lying between them. There are 11 residues in the CDR3. The CDR3 spells CASSYKETQYF. CDR3 sequence (DNA): TGTGCCAGCAGTTACAAGGAGACCCAGTACTTC.

This clone has only one observation. The chain employs TRBV19 and TRBJ1-5; D not resolved. CDR1 is LNHDA, CDR2 SQIVND, per germline (reference sequence). V was shortened by 10 bases and J by 9 bases, with 16 bases between the two germline ends. This CDR3 has 12 residues. The CDR3 region is CAISSLNVPQHF. The CDR3 region has the DNA TGTGCCATCTCGAGCTTAAATGTGCCCCAGCATTTT.

The V and J genes are TRBV19 and TRBJ2-4; possibly TRBD1 for D (5 bases). This CDR3 has 15 residues. The germline CDR1 and CDR2 sequences are LNHDA and SQIVND (reference sequence). Trimming took 5 bases from V and 0 from J, leaving 11 bases between them. CDR3 DNA sequence: TGTGCCAGTAGTCCAGGGCAATTAGCCAAAAACATTCAGTACTTC. Its protein product is CASSPGQLAKNIQYF.

The chain uses TRBV21-1 and TRBJ1-2. TRBV21-1 is listed as a pseudogene. The CDR3 spans 12 residues. CDR3: CASTHEANGYTF. CDR3 sequence (DNA): TGTGCCAGCACCCACGAAGCCAATGGCTACACCTTC.

This chain connects TRBV6-5 to TRBJ1-1; a possible D gene is TRBD1 (5 bases). V was cut by 3 bases and J by 4 bases, with 12 bases left in between. The CDR3 has 14 residues. Germline-derived CDR1 and CDR2 are MNHEY and SVGAGI. The DNA of the CDR3 is TGTGCCAGCAGTTATGGGCAGGGCGCCACTGAAGCTTTCTTT. It encodes CASSYGQGATEAFF.

This clone showed up just a few times. The rearrangement links TRBV29-1 to TRBJ1-5, with TRBD1 matching over 7 bases. Losses at the gene ends were 7 bases for V and 0 bases for J; bases not matched to a gene: 3. Germline-derived CDR1 and CDR2 are SQVTM and ANQGSEA. The CDR3 totals 13 residues. CDR3 protein: CSAGQDSNQPQHF. As DNA, the CDR3 is TGCAGCGCTGGACAGGATAGCAATCAGCCCCAGCATTTT.

The chain has TRBV5-1 and TRBJ1-1, with D perhaps TRBD1 (5 bases). There are 13 residues in the CDR3. CDR1 and CDR2 (germline): SGHRS, YFSETQ. Trimming shortened V by 5 bases and J by 7 bases, and 15 bases separated the two germline ends. The CDR3 nucleotides read TGCGCCAGCAGTCTTGGGGCGGACCGTGAAGCTTTCTTT. Encoded protein: CASSLGADREAFF.

CDR3 sequence: CASSWGTSNEQYF. CDR3 nucleotides: TGCGCCAGCAGCTGGGGGACTAGCAACGAGCAGTACTTC. V gene TRBV5-1 combines with J gene TRBJ2-7, with 9 bases that match TRBD2. The germline V gene has CDR1 SGHRS and CDR2 YFSETQ. The CDR3 totals 13 residues. The V and J ends lost 3 bases and 5 bases, in that order; junction bases with no gene match: 3.

V and J are TRBV18 and TRBJ1-1; perhaps TRBD1 as D (5 bases). Trimming pared 3 bases from V and 0 bases from J, leaving 17 bases between. The V gene's germline CDR1 is KGHSH and CDR2 LQKENI. This CDR3 is built from 17 residues. The CDR3 coding sequence is TGTGCCAGCTCACCTAGGCAGGGAGGGGACTTGAACACTGAAGCTTTCTTT. It is translated as CASSPRQGGDLNTEAFF.

This clone was found once. The chain combines TRBV6-5 with TRBJ2-1, with 12 bases matching TRBD2. With V trimmed by 5 bases and J by 4 bases, 0 bases remained unmatched. Looked up from germline, CDR1 is MNHEY and CDR2 is SVGAGI. The CDR3 is made up of 14 amino acids. The DNA of the CDR3 is TGTGCCAGCAGTACTAGCGGGAGGTACAATGAGCAGTTCTTC. Translated, it gives CASSTSGRYNEQFF.

The table lists this clone with a count of one. CDR3 in amino acids: CAWNSGFNAEQYF. CDR3 bases: TGTGCCTGGAATTCGGGGTTCAATGCCGAGCAGTACTTC. The chain carries TRBV30 and TRBJ2-7, with TRBD2 as a possible D gene (5 bases). Germline CDR1 is GTSNPN and CDR2 is SVGIG (reference sequence). The CDR3 is made up of 13 amino acids. V gave up 4 bases and J gave up 6 bases, with 16 bases separating them.

The genes are TRBV24-1 and TRBJ2-1; D perhaps matches TRBD2 (6 bases). Germline V gene sequence: CDR1 KGHDR, CDR2 SFDVKD. Deletions cut 5 bases from V and 7 bases from J, with 20 bases between. CDR3 length: 16 residues. The CDR3 DNA is TGTGCCACCAGTGCTACCCTATCGGGAGCGAGAAATGAGCAGTTCTTC. It is translated as CATSATLSGARNEQFF.

This chain joins TRBV7-2 and TRBJ2-7; 9 nucleotides align to TRBD1. Germline CDR1 reads SGHTA; CDR2 reads FQGNSA. The CDR3 is 14 amino acids. V shed 4 bases, J shed 3 bases, and the junction held 4 bases outside the gene matches. Here the CDR3 DNA reads TGTGCCAGCAGCTCGGGACAGGGAATCTACGAGCAGTACTTC. As protein: CASSSGQGIYEQYF. Complete variable domain (other parts from reference TRBV7-2 and TRBJ2-7): GAGVSQSPSNKVTEKGKDVELRCDPISGHTALYWYRQSLGQGLEFLIYFQGNSAPDKSGLPSDRFSAERTGGSVSTLTIQRTQQEDSAVYLCASSSGQGIYEQYFGPGTRLTVT.

Regarding this clone: One end of the junction fails to match germline, which may point to a read error. CDR3 amino acids: CASRLGGGGKNEQFF. In nucleotides, the CDR3 is TGTGCCAGCAGATTAGGGGGAGGGGGGAAGAATGAGCAGTTCTTC. The chain is built from TRBV11-1 and TRBJ2-1; D possibly corresponds to TRBD2 (7 bases). Germline-derived CDR1 and CDR2 are SGHAT and FQDESV (reference sequence). The CDR3 sequence is 15 residues long.

This chain joins TRBV4-3 and TRBJ1-5; 10 nucleotides agree with TRBD1. Unmatched junction bases numbered 4, after V lost 4 bases and J lost 7 bases. This CDR3 region has 14 residues. Germline-derived CDR1 and CDR2 are LGHNA and YSLEER. The CDR3 spells CASSRGGQGQPQHF. The CDR3 DNA reads TGCGCCAGCAGCCGGGGGGGACAGGGGCAGCCCCAGCATTTT.

V gene TRBV4-1 combines with J gene TRBJ2-1, with 13 bases lining up with TRBD2. V dropped 2 bases and J dropped 10; count of bases not matched to a gene: 8. Germline V gives CDR1 MGHRA, CDR2 YSYEKL. CDR3 size: 16 residues. This chain's CDR3 is CASSQPTSGRAREQFF. The CDR3 DNA reads as TGCGCCAGCAGCCAACCCACTAGCGGGAGGGCCCGGGAGCAGTTCTTC.

V and J are TRBV6-2 or TRBV6-3 and TRBJ2-1; D is possibly TRBD2 (6 bases). The V end was cut by 2 bases, the J end by 10 bases, with 12 bases between. The CDR3 has 13 amino acids. The germline V gene encodes CDR1 MNHEY and CDR2 SVGEGT. This CDR3 is CASSYAGLPEQFF. The CDR3 nucleotides are TGTGCCAGCAGTTACGCGGGACTCCCGGAGCAGTTCTTC.

The rearrangement joins TRBV5-1 to TRBJ1-1; D gene unclear. The CDR3 is made up of 17 amino acids. The germline V gene has CDR1 SGHRS and CDR2 YFSETQ. Between the trimmed V and J ends, which lost 0 bases and 0 bases, there was a span of 15 bases. The CDR3 is CASSLVFRGSLNTEAFF. The CDR3 region has the DNA TGCGCCAGCAGCTTGGTATTCCGAGGGTCACTGAACACTGAAGCTTTCTTT.